Below, one TCR beta chain is given with its context. Antigen specificity is unknown. The data are from a study of post-analysis software for immune sequencing data. Study results and caveats: A handful of TRBV segments occurring more often in patients than controls included TRBV5-6, TRBV5-1 and TRBV20-1.

Presence of unique molecular identifiers characterized the TCR beta cDNA libraries. From roughly 1 to 10 million T cells, 400,000 to 650,000 cDNA molecules were obtained. TCRdb reanalysed the PCR reads using MiXCR and keeps one entry per CDR3 protein. Of some 800,000 distinct CDR3 sequences listed, roughly 50% are singletons. The germline CDR1 and CDR2 sequences are SGHDT and YYEEEE. V was trimmed by 1 base and J by 0 bases, leaving 11 bases between them. The CDR3 length is 16 residues. The V call is TRBV5-6, the J call TRBJ2-1; D gene ambiguous. The sequencing sample was made of blood. The source is a girl aged 5-17 years with multiple sclerosis. Here the CDR3 reads CASSLRHLSSYNEQFF. As DNA, the CDR3 is TGTGCCAGCAGCTTGAGGCACTTGAGCTCCTACAATGAGCAGTTCTTC.